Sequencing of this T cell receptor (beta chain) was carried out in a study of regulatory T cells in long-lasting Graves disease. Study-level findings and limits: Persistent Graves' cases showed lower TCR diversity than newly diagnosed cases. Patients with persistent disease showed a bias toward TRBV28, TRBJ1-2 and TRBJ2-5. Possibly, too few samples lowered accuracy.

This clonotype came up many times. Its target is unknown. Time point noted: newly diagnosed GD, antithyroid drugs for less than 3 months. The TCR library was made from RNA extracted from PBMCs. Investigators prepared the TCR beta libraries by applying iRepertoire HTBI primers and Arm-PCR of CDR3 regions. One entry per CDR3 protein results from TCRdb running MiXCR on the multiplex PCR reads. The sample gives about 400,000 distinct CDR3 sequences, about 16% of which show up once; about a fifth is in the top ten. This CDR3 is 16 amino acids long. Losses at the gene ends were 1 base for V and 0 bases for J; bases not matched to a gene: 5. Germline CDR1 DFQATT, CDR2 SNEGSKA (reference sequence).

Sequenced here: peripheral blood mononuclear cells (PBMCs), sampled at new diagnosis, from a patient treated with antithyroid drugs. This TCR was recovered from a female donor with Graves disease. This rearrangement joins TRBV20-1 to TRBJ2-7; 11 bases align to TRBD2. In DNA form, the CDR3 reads TGCAGTGCTAGAGTACTAGCGGGAGAGAGCTCCTACGAGCAGTACTTC. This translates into CSARVLAGESSYEQYF.